The sequence of this TCR beta chain was determined in a study of CD8+CD57+ T cells in acquired aplastic anemia. Study observations and caveats: Shared by patients and controls, 25 to 30 CD8+ CDR3s were abundant in patients.

The CDR3 loop spans 15 amino acids. After removal of 6 bases from V and 2 bases from J, the junction contained 9 bases not matched to a gene. Germline lookup yields CDR1 MDHEN and CDR2 SYDVKM. By flow cytometry, patients selected for sequencing had shown an expansion of CD8+CD57+ cells. Severe acquired aplastic anemia was present in every patient. No patient had been given any therapy when blood was sampled. This clonotype was detected a few times. The target antigen is unknown. The study profiled TCR beta VDJ and CDR3 using genomic DNA as template. One entry per CDR3 protein results from TCRdb running MiXCR on the reads. The top ten clones hold 0.7% to 1% of a sample with just over 450,000 distinct CDR3 sequences, 25% to 40% of them seen once.

Sequencing was performed on sorted CD4+, CD8+, or CD8+CD57+ T cells (not recorded which) from PBMCs. V usage is TRBV28 and J usage is TRBJ1-2, with 7 nucleotides matching TRBD1. This clonotype was obtained from a human donor with aplastic anemia. As DNA, the CDR3 is TGTGCCAGCAGGCAAAGACAGGGCATGAACTATGGCTACACCTTC. This translates into CASRQRQGMNYGYTF.